These T cell receptor beta chains were read from a single sample in a study of CD8+CD57+ T cells in acquired aplastic anemia. TCRdb passed the reads through MiXCR, listing each CDR3 protein once. The sample contains 200,000 or so distinct CDR3 sequences, 40% to 60% of which appear only once. Sequencing used sorted CD4+, CD8+, or CD8+CD57+ T cells (not recorded which) from PBMCs. Source of these receptors: a human donor with aplastic anemia. Each CDR3 is given without its conserved first and last residue. Clone size is shown for a subset of rows, as once, few, many or a class of expanded clone.

v_gene	len	j_gene	abundance	CDR3aa
TRBV7-9	11	TRBJ1-2	few	AWSQTGGAGYT
TRBV7-2	12	TRBJ1-1	-	ASSPQSSATEAF
TRBV10-3	12	TRBJ1-5	-	AISVSQGDQPQH
TRBV6-5	13	TRBJ1-1	many	ASSYSSGMNTEAF
TRBV12-3/TRBV12-4	13	TRBJ2-2	few	ASSFRGGPSGELF
TRBV19	14	TRBJ1-6	-	ASSQQGGDFGSPLH
TRBV5-1	14	TRBJ1-6	many	ASSPGTGVYNSPLH
TRBV20-1	14	TRBJ2-5	-	SARNPGQGVQETQY
TRBV5-6	13	TRBJ2-1	few	ASSLFRDPYNEQF
TRBV7-3	13	TRBJ2-3	many	ASSSAGMGTDTQY
TRBV7-6	12	TRBJ2-5	-	ASSRGATQETRY
TRBV5-1	13	TRBJ2-7	few	ASSPAGQRVYEQY
TRBV27	13	TRBJ2-2	-	ASSADRWGAGELF
TRBV5-1	16	TRBJ1-4	-	ASSLGASKVGQIEKLF
TRBV19	12	TRBJ1-2	-	ASSEVSSRYGYT
TRBV6-1	13	TRBJ2-7	-	ASSYSTSGTSEQY
TRBV6-5	13	TRBJ1-6	-	AISGGQGEYSPLH
TRBV29-1	13	TRBJ2-7	-	SVRRGGPRDYEQY
TRBV5-1	13	TRBJ2-1	many	ASSSRGQGGYEQF
TRBV4-3	13	TRBJ1-6	-	ASSQGTGVGSPLH
TRBV15	14	TRBJ2-1	-	ATSRPRTGRGDTQF
TRBV10-3	14	TRBJ2-6	many	AISPGQASGANVLT
TRBV9	14	TRBJ2-2	many	ASTDAADLRTGELF
TRBV12-3/TRBV12-4	11	TRBJ2-2	many	ASSFVGTGELF
TRBV19	12	TRBJ1-1	-	ASRGRGRRTEAS
TRBV7-2	14	TRBJ1-3	-	ASSPGRLCSGNTIY
TRBV7-3	10	TRBJ2-7	once	ASSSSPGTAH
TRBV5-1	13	TRBJ2-7	many	ASSPVSSSSYEQY
TRBV7-2	12	TRBJ2-7	-	ASRSGGELYEQY
TRBV7-6	14	TRBJ2-2	many	ASSLAGRANTGELF
TRBV2	13	TRBJ2-6	-	ASSEGVAGANVLT
TRBV19	14	TRBJ1-5	many	ASKGGAALSNQPQH
TRBV24-1	17	TRBJ2-2	many	ATSATGQLRLPNTGELF
TRBV20-1	11	TRBJ2-5	-	SASSGSSETQY
TRBV5-1	13	TRBJ1-3	-	ASSWGQGGGNTIY
TRBV7-9	12	TRBJ2-6	-	ASSPLQGANVLT
TRBV19	13	TRBJ2-1	-	ASNGLVALHNEQF
TRBV7-8	13	TRBJ2-7	many	ASSLERSRAAEQY
TRBV29-1	13	TRBJ1-5	-	SASDGLGSNQPQH
TRBV19	11	TRBJ2-5	-	ASRGPSEKTQY
TRBV9	14	TRBJ2-1	many	ASSSPWGPSYNEQF